This T cell receptor beta chain was sequenced in a study of shared T cell receptors in the human thymus. Profiled with immunoSEQ multiplex PCR; TCRdb holds only in-frame clones, not every one. The table records around 730,000 clones, around 85% of them present only once. Deletions cut 2 bases from V and 1 base from J, with 11 bases between. From germline, CDR1 is MNHEY and CDR2 SVGAGI. CDR3 length: 15 amino acids. This sample also appeared in a second study, on human thymus T cells. That work states: Finnish infants who were healthy and having corrective surgery for congenital heart defects made up the donors. In corrective heart surgery, resections were taken, and these provided the thymus tissue. Highly overlapping thymic repertoires among unrelated individuals were reported in related research.

The chain couples TRBV6-5 to TRBJ1-1; D unclear. This clonotype was sampled from a girl less than two years old with a congenital heart defect. Sequencing input: thymocytes. The CDR3 sequence is CASSYHRRTNTEAFF. In DNA form, the CDR3 reads TGTGCCAGCAGTTACCATCGCAGAACGAACACTGAAGCTTTCTTT.